The source of this T cell receptor beta chain is a study of glioma-infiltrating T cells after dendritic cell vaccination. About this clone: Its cognate antigen is unknown.

Trimming removed 0 bases at V and 7 bases at J, with 13 bases between. This CDR3 is 14 amino acids long. CDR1 LNHNV and CDR2 YYDKDF come from the germline V gene (reference sequence). Time point denoted: after dendritic cell vaccination, including at tumor progression/relapse. Assay: immunoSEQ multiplex PCR; the TCRdb copy retains only in-frame clones and omits some. The sample includes roughly 100,000 clones, roughly four fifths seen only once; the top ten take less than 7.5%. Regarding the study as a whole: No direct clonality-survival link was found; a diverse polyclonal response may matter.

This TCR came from a human donor with glioblastoma. The source material was blood, sampled after dendritic cell vaccination. This chain uses TRBV15 with TRBJ2-7; a possible D gene is TRBD2 (5 bases). In nucleotides, the CDR3 is TGTGCCACCAGCAGAGAGGTCCGCACGGGGGAGCAGTACTTC. Translated: CATSREVRTGEQYF.